The 28 T cell receptor beta chains given below trace back to one sample, sequenced in a study of T cell responses to AZD1222 COVID-19 vaccine. Method: immunoSEQ multiplex PCR; TCRdb's copy keeps in-frame clones and lacks some. The sample yields 150,000 or so clones, less than 95% seen once. The starting material was peripheral blood, obtained on day 0 of AZD1222 vaccination. Every receptor here comes from an adult in good health.

The CDR3 DNA sequence: TGTGCCAGCAGCCAAGGCACCGGGTGGCTTGAAAAACTGTTTTTT. Its translation is CASSQGTGWLEKLFF. This rearrangement joins TRBV3-1 (or the pseudogene TRBV3-2) to TRBJ1-4, with D hard to call. The germline V gene encodes CDR1 LGHDT and CDR2 YNNKEL (reference sequence). V lost 1 base and J lost 7, with 13 bases in between. The CDR3 consists of 15 residues.

The J gene is TRBJ1-3, the V gene TRBV7-9, with TRBD1 as a possible D gene (5 bases). The germline V gene has CDR1 SEHNR and CDR2 FQNEAQ (reference sequence). The V gene lost 6 bases and the J gene lost 0 bases, with 18 bases spanning the gap. This CDR3 region has 17 residues. DNA for the CDR3: TGTGCCAGCAGACCACCGGGGCAGCTAAACTCTGGAAACACCATATATTTT. Residues: CASRPPGQLNSGNTIYF.

CDR3 loop: CAWTGTAEKLFF. CDR3 sequence (DNA): TGTGCCTGGACGGGGACAGCCGAAAAACTGTTTTTT. The chain combines TRBV30 with TRBJ1-4; 7 nucleotides match TRBD1. The J segment lost 8 bases and the V segment lost 4 bases, leaving 4 bases of the junction unmatched. The length of the CDR3 is 12 residues. From germline, CDR1 is GTSNPN and CDR2 SVGIG (reference sequence).

The V and J genes are TRBV6-5 and TRBJ2-3; D is possibly TRBD1 or TRBD2 (6 bases each). Trimming cost V 3 bases and J 4 bases, with 8 bases left between them. Germline V gives CDR1 MNHEY, CDR2 SVGAGI. The CDR3 extends over 13 amino acids. CDR3 DNA sequence: TGTGCCAGCAGTTATAGGGGGGCAGATACGCAGTATTTT. Translated: CASSYRGADTQYF.

V is TRBV5-1 and J is TRBJ1-1; the D gene is possibly TRBD1 (5 bases). V lost 0 bases and J lost 3, with 9 bases in between. The V gene's germline CDR1 is SGHRS and CDR2 YFSETQ. CDR3 length: 14 amino acids. CDR3 DNA: TGCGCCAGCAGCTTGGACAGGAGGGACACTGAAGCTTTCTTT. Encoded protein: CASSLDRRDTEAFF.

The V call is TRBV7-2, the J call TRBJ2-3, with TRBD2 matching 8 bases. Germline CDR1 is SGHTA and CDR2 is FQGNSA. This CDR3 comprises 16 residues. The trim removed 4 bases at V and 1 base at J, leaving 7 bases unmatched. The CDR3 DNA is TGTGCCAGCAGCTGGTACGAAGCGGGGGGCACAGATACGCAGTATTTT. Its protein product is CASSWYEAGGTDTQYF.

The chain links TRBV28 to TRBJ1-5, with TRBD1 identical over 8 bases. Unmatched junction bases numbered 7, after V lost 7 bases and J lost 2 bases. Germline CDR1 reads MDHEN; CDR2 reads SYDVKM. The CDR3 runs to 15 residues. CDR3 residues: CASNPQGEGNQPQHF. CDR3 in DNA: TGTGCCAGCAATCCACAGGGGGAGGGCAATCAGCCCCAGCATTTT.

V is TRBV15 and J is TRBJ2-3; 8 bases agree with TRBD2. The CDR3 sequence is 15 residues long. J was trimmed by 4 bases and V by 0 bases; bases with no gene match: 3. The germline CDR1 and CDR2 sequences are LNHNV and YYDKDF (reference sequence). DNA for the CDR3: TGTGCCACCAGCAGAGAGCCGGGGGGGGCAGATACGCAGTATTTT. Translating it yields CATSREPGGADTQYF.

The chain carries TRBV20-1 and TRBJ2-7, with D unresolved. The CDR3 covers 12 residues. V dropped 3 bases and J dropped 3 bases, with 9 bases sitting between them. In germline, CDR1 is DFQATT, CDR2 SNEGSKA (reference sequence). CDR3 sequence: CSASSNNYEQYF. The CDR3 bases are TGCAGTGCTAGTTCCAATAACTACGAGCAGTACTTC.

The CDR3 DNA is TGTGCCAGCAGTTTCCCCGGGAACTATGGCTACACCTTC. It encodes CASSFPGNYGYTF. V and J are TRBV27 and TRBJ1-2; D uncertain. Germline-derived CDR1 and CDR2 are MNHEY and SMNVEV (reference sequence). The V and J ends lost 3 bases and 2 bases respectively, with 7 bases between them. The CDR3 loop spans 13 amino acids.

The chain links TRBV7-9 to TRBJ2-7; TRBD2 aligns across 9 bases. This CDR3 region has 13 residues. V trimming: 4 bases; J trimming: 6 bases; junction bases outside the gene matches: 4. Germline V gene lookup returns CDR1 SEHNR and CDR2 FQNEAQ (reference sequence). Here the CDR3 reads CASSSLLAGEQYF. The CDR3 bases are TGTGCCAGCAGCTCGTTACTAGCGGGCGAGCAGTACTTC.

This chain links TRBV10-1 with TRBJ1-5; unclear D gene. The CDR3 is 14 residues long. Between the trimmed V and J ends, which lost 2 bases and 7 bases, there was a span of 12 bases. CDR1 WNHNN and CDR2 SYGVQD come from the germline V gene (reference sequence). The CDR3 DNA follows: TGCGCCAGCAGTGAGAAACAAGGAGTCCAGCCCCAGCATTTT. Translating it yields CASSEKQGVQPQHF.

The V call is TRBV28, the J call TRBJ2-1; D is uncertain. The CDR3 length is 13 residues. V was cut by 6 bases and J by 3 bases, with 9 bases left in between. Per germline, CDR1 MDHEN and CDR2 SYDVKM. The CDR3 nucleotides are TGTGCCAGCAGGGCAGCACGCTACAATGAGCAGTTCTTC. It encodes CASRAARYNEQFF.

This clone was observed once. The chain joins TRBV18 to TRBJ2-7; 8 bases match TRBD2. J was trimmed by 3 bases and V by 4 bases; bases with no gene match: 5. Germline V CDR1 and CDR2: KGHSH, LQKENI. The CDR3 extends over 14 amino acids. The CDR3 region has the DNA TGTGCCAGCTCACAAGCCGGGACTAGCTACGAGCAGTACTTC. It is translated as CASSQAGTSYEQYF.

This clone occurred once. V gene TRBV13 combines with J gene TRBJ1-6; D might be TRBD1 (5 bases). In germline, CDR1 is PRHDT, CDR2 FYEKMQ (reference sequence). V lost 6 bases and J lost 7, with 13 bases in between. The CDR3 is made up of 14 amino acids. The DNA of the CDR3 is TGTGCCAGCAGGTCCGGGACGGAAAATTCACCCCTCCACTTT. Its protein product is CASRSGTENSPLHF.

This rearrangement joins TRBV29-1 to TRBJ2-1; D remains unclear. The CDR3 runs 13 residues. Between the trimmed V and J ends, which lost 5 bases and 7 bases, there was a span of 15 bases. The V gene's germline CDR1 is SQVTM and CDR2 ANQGSEA. In DNA form, the CDR3 reads TGCAGCGTTAGATGGAGCTCTAGTAATGAGCAGTTCTTC. Translation: CSVRWSSSNEQFF.

V and J are TRBV14 and TRBJ2-7; D remains unclear. Per germline, CDR1 SGHDN and CDR2 FVKESK. Trimming cost V 1 base and J 7 bases, with 14 bases left between them. The CDR3 sequence is 14 residues long. The CDR3 sequence is CASSQAWASREQYF. The DNA of the CDR3 is TGTGCCAGCAGCCAAGCCTGGGCCTCTAGGGAGCAGTACTTC.

The chain is built from TRBV11-2 and TRBJ1-1; D gene ambiguous. The CDR3 extends over 13 amino acids. The V gene's germline CDR1 is SGHAT and CDR2 FQNNGV. Trimming cost V 1 base and J 4 bases, with 7 bases left between them. CDR3 in amino acids: CASSLGWGTEAFF. The DNA of the CDR3 is TGTGCCAGCAGCTTAGGGTGGGGCACTGAAGCTTTCTTT.

The chain uses TRBV27 and TRBJ1-1; 7 positions agree with TRBD1. The CDR3 spans 13 residues. CDR1 is MNHEY, CDR2 SMNVEV, per germline (reference sequence). J gave up 8 bases and V 4 bases, and 7 bases lay outside the gene matches. The CDR3 is CASSYSGQLEAFF. The CDR3 DNA reads TGTGCCAGCAGTTACTCGGGACAGTTAGAAGCTTTCTTT.

The rearrangement joins TRBV3-1 (or the pseudogene TRBV3-2) to TRBJ2-3, with 7 bases fitting TRBD1. Germline lookup yields CDR1 LGHDT and CDR2 YNNKEL (reference sequence). J lost 0 bases, V lost 4 bases, and 4 bases had no gene match. The CDR3 covers 15 residues. CDR3 amino acids: CASSPGTDSTDTQYF. CDR3 sequence (DNA): TGTGCCAGCAGCCCCGGGACAGATAGCACAGATACGCAGTATTTT.

The chain has TRBV7-3 and TRBJ2-2, with D perhaps assigned TRBD1 or TRBD2 (6 bases each). The CDR3 loop spans 18 amino acids. V dropped 1 base and J dropped 2 bases, with 17 bases sitting between them. The V gene's germline CDR1 is SGHTA and CDR2 FQGTGA. The CDR3 bases are TGTGCCAGCAGCTTAAGAGTGCGGGACACTTACAACACCGGGGAGCTGTTTTTT. It yields the protein CASSLRVRDTYNTGELFF.

This rearrangement joins TRBV29-1 to TRBJ2-1; 9 bases match TRBD2. V lost 8 bases to trimming and J lost 10 bases; unmatched junction nucleotides: 12. The germline V gene has CDR1 SQVTM and CDR2 ANQGSEA. The CDR3 contains 13 residues. The CDR3 nucleotides are TGCAGCCATCAAACTAGCGGGCCATTCGAGCAGTTCTTC. Translated, it gives CSHQTSGPFEQFF.

The chain couples TRBV7-2 to TRBJ1-2; possible D gene TRBD1, 6 bases. Trimming pared 1 base from V and 8 bases from J, leaving 17 bases between. The CDR3 consists of 15 residues. The V gene's germline CDR1 is SGHTA and CDR2 FQGNSA. The DNA for the CDR3 is TGTGCCAGCAGCTTAGACGCGACACAGGGCGGAGGCTACACCTTC. This gives the protein CASSLDATQGGGYTF.

J is TRBJ1-1 and V is TRBV2; D not certain. CDR3 length: 11 amino acids. V gave up 10 bases and J gave up 6 bases, with 12 bases separating them. Germline assignment: CDR1 SNHLY and CDR2 FYNNEI. The chain's CDR3 is CATFRTAEAFF. The CDR3 DNA follows: TGTGCCACCTTCCGTACCGCTGAAGCTTTCTTT.

This sequence joins TRBV7-9 and TRBJ1-3, with D possibly matching TRBD1 (6 bases). The CDR3 runs 14 residues. V was cut by 2 bases and J by 4 bases, with 9 bases left in between. CDR1 and CDR2 from the germline V gene are SEHNR and FQNEAQ (reference sequence). In nucleotides, the CDR3 is TGTGCCAGCAGCTTACAGGGGTGGGGAAACACCATATATTTT. Translating it yields CASSLQGWGNTIYF.

The chain combines TRBV3-1 (or the pseudogene TRBV3-2) with TRBJ1-4, with TRBD1 as a possible D gene (5 bases). V dropped 0 bases and J dropped 8 bases, with 13 bases sitting between them. The CDR3 is 15 amino acids. CDR1 and CDR2 from the germline V gene are LGHDT and YNNKEL (reference sequence). As DNA, the CDR3 is TGTGCCAGCAGCCAAGATGCCGGCCCAGGGGAAAAACTGTTTTTT. It specifies CASSQDAGPGEKLFF.

This sequence joins TRBV9 and TRBJ1-6; the D is unclear. The CDR3 is 15 residues long. CDR1 is SGDLS, CDR2 YYNGEE, per germline. With 0 bases removed from V and 8 bases from J, the gap between germline ends came to 12 bases. CDR3 sequence: CASSVDGHSDSPLHF. The CDR3, as DNA: TGTGCCAGCAGCGTAGATGGGCACTCTGATTCACCCCTCCACTTT.

The chain is built from TRBV4-1 and TRBJ1-1; no firm D call. CDR3 size: 13 residues. V lost 2 bases and J 6 bases, leaving 10 bases between the germline ends. CDR1 and CDR2 (germline): MGHRA, YSYEKL. DNA for the CDR3: TGCGCCAGCAGCCAACTAGTGACCCCTGAAGCTTTCTTT. Its protein is CASSQLVTPEAFF.